The T cell receptor (beta chain) under discussion was sequenced for a study of control samples from healthy donors and cancer patients. This CDR3 spans 17 amino acids. Data came from immunoSEQ multiplex PCR; TCRdb stores just in-frame clones and leaves some out. Here the sample spans about 110,000 clones, around nine tenths being singletons. Sequenced input: blood. The TCR sequence derives from a human donor in good health. The donor label of this sample is uncertain. The genes are TRBV21-1 and TRBJ1-2; the listed D gene, TRBD1, was not tested against the DNA. TRBV21-1 is tagged as a pseudogene. DNA of the CDR3: TGTGCCAGCAGCAAACCCCGGACAGGAGGAGCTAACTATGGCTACACCTTC. Protein: CASSKPRTGGANYGYTF.